The 24 T cell receptor beta chains given below trace back to one sample, sequenced in a study of blood T cell repertoires in COVID-19. Produced via immunoSEQ multiplex PCR; TCRdb's table is partial and in-frame only. The sample lists about 240,000 clones; around 82% were seen once. The sequenced sample consisted of peripheral blood. Receptors were obtained from a woman between 65 and 79 years old with acute or convalescent COVID-19.

A word on this clone: The sample contains more than one DNA sequence encoding this CDR3. The chain carries TRBV6-5 and TRBJ1-2, with TRBD1 matching over 8 bases. Trimming at V came to 6 bases and at J to 2 bases, leaving 5 bases not matched to a gene. CDR1 is MNHEY and CDR2 is SVGAGI in the germline V gene. The CDR3 contains 14 residues. This CDR3 is CASSYDRGNYGYTF. For the CDR3, the DNA is TGTGCCAGCAGCTATGACAGGGGAAACTATGGCTACACCTTC.

The CDR3: CASSIDPGPQHF. The DNA of the CDR3 is TGTGCCAGTAGTATAGATCCCGGGCCCCAGCATTTT. The chain links TRBV19 to TRBJ1-5; D uncertain. Per the germline V gene, CDR1 is LNHDA and CDR2 is SQIVND (reference sequence). The CDR3 runs to 12 residues. V was cut by 0 bases and J by 9 bases, with 6 bases left in between.

The chain has TRBV12-3 or TRBV12-4 and TRBJ2-2, with unresolved D. The CDR3 covers 13 residues. Trimming pared 4 bases from V and 1 base from J, leaving 4 bases between. The CDR3 protein is CASSSQNTGELFF. The CDR3 DNA is TGTGCCAGCAGTTCACAGAACACCGGGGAGCTGTTTTTT.

The V gene is TRBV4-1, the J gene TRBJ1-1, with D possibly TRBD1 on 5 matching bases. The CDR3 runs 17 residues. Germline V gene sequence: CDR1 MGHRA, CDR2 YSYEKL. Trimming cost V 4 bases and J 4 bases, with 22 bases left between them. The CDR3 DNA sequence: TGCGCCAGCAGCCCTTTGATCGGGGGGATGGGGAGCACTGAAGCTTTCTTT. This sequence encodes CASSPLIGGMGSTEAFF.

The V and J genes are TRBV6-1 and TRBJ1-1; perhaps TRBD1 as D (5 bases). With 1 base removed from V and 6 bases from J, the gap between germline ends came to 9 bases. CDR3 length equals 13 residues. Germline V lookup: CDR1 MNHNS, CDR2 SASEGT. CDR3 DNA sequence: TGTGCCAGCAGTGAAGTGGAGACAGCTGAAGCTTTCTTT. Its protein product is CASSEVETAEAFF.

The J gene is TRBJ1-5, the V gene TRBV28; D not certain. Germline values: CDR1 MDHEN, CDR2 SYDVKM. The CDR3 contains 13 residues. The V gene lost 6 bases and the J gene lost 6 bases, with 12 bases spanning the gap. This CDR3 is CASSSMRVQPQHF. The CDR3 nucleotides read TGTGCCAGCAGCAGCATGAGGGTTCAGCCCCAGCATTTT.

On this clone itself: The germline gene is not matched at one end of the junction; a read error may be the cause. V is TRBV5-4 and J is TRBJ1-6, with 7 positions matching TRBD1. The CDR3 runs to 15 residues. Germline lookup yields CDR1 SGHNT and CDR2 YYREEE (reference sequence). CDR3: CASSLAGGNNSPLHF. CDR3 sequence (DNA): TGTGCCAGCAGTTTGGCAGGGGGGAATAATTCACCCCTCCACTTT.

The genes are TRBV5-8 and TRBJ1-1, with D tentatively TRBD1 (6 bases). Trimming removed 0 bases at V and 5 bases at J, with 11 bases between. The germline CDR1 and CDR2 sequences are SGHTS and YDEGEE. This CDR3 comprises 14 residues. The CDR3 nucleotides read TGTGCCAGCAGCTTGGAGGGAGGGGGGACTGAAGCTTTCTTT. Its protein product is CASSLEGGGTEAFF.

The chain is built from TRBV24-1 and TRBJ2-7; D ambiguous. Germline V gene sequence: CDR1 KGHDR, CDR2 SFDVKD. The CDR3 sequence is 9 residues long. Between the trimmed V and J ends, which lost 3 bases and 11 bases, there was a span of 4 bases. The CDR3 protein is CATSDHKYF. The CDR3 bases are TGTGCCACCAGTGATCACAAGTACTTC.

The chain recombines TRBV5-1 with TRBJ1-6, with D possibly matching TRBD1 (5 bases). Germline V gives CDR1 SGHRS, CDR2 YFSETQ. Trimming shortened V by 0 bases and J by 5 bases, and 9 bases separated the two germline ends. This CDR3 spans 15 amino acids. The CDR3 DNA is TGCGCCAGCAGCTTGGCCGGCAGGGATAATTCACCCCTCCACTTT. As protein: CASSLAGRDNSPLHF.

The CDR3 bases are TGCGCCAGCAGCTTACCTTCTAGCGGGGGGCGGGCAGATACGCAGTATTTT. It encodes CASSLPSSGGRADTQYF. The chain joins TRBV5-1 to TRBJ2-3; TRBD2 agrees at 11 bases. The CDR3 is 17 residues long. CDR1 SGHRS and CDR2 YFSETQ come from the germline V gene. V was pared by 2 bases and J by 4 bases, with 9 bases of the junction left unmatched.

This clone was seen a few times. This CDR3 is CASSYGGGTDTQYF. CDR3 coding DNA: TGCGCCAGCAGTTACGGGGGAGGCACAGATACGCAGTATTTT. This chain uses TRBV10-1 with TRBJ2-3, with D perhaps matching TRBD2 (6 bases). The V gene's germline CDR1 is WNHNN and CDR2 SYGVQD (reference sequence). This CDR3 is built from 14 residues. V was cut by 5 bases and J by 1 base, with 10 bases left in between.

The chain links TRBV5-8 to TRBJ1-1; TRBD1 aligns across 7 bases. Germline assignment: CDR1 SGHTS and CDR2 YDEGEE. CDR3 length equals 17 residues. V lost 5 bases and J lost 0; bases outside the gene matches: 13. This CDR3 is CASRFLPGQKVNTEAFF. CDR3 sequence (DNA): TGTGCCAGCAGGTTCTTACCGGGACAGAAAGTGAACACTGAAGCTTTCTTT.

The V call is TRBV11-2, the J call TRBJ1-5, with D perhaps matching TRBD1 (5 bases). The V end lost 1 base, the J end lost 6 bases, and 10 bases lay between the germline ends. The CDR3 has 14 residues. Germline V gene sequence: CDR1 SGHAT, CDR2 FQNNGV. The CDR3 coding sequence is TGTGCCAGCAGCTTAGTGGGGGGGGTTCAGCCCCAGCATTTT. It yields the protein CASSLVGGVQPQHF.

This chain uses TRBV6-6 with TRBJ2-1, with 7 bases identical to TRBD1. This CDR3 region has 13 residues. Germline trimming cut 10 bases from V and 4 bases from J; bases unmatched to any gene: 7. CDR1 and CDR2 from the germline V gene are MNHNY and SVGAGI (reference sequence). Here the CDR3 DNA reads TGTGCCACCCTATTGACAGGGTACAATGAGCAGTTCTTC. This sequence encodes CATLLTGYNEQFF.

This chain uses TRBV19 with TRBJ1-1, with 8 bases identical to TRBD1. The CDR3 is made up of 16 amino acids. Trimming removed 1 base from V and 2 bases from J; junction bases left unmatched: 6. Germline V gives CDR1 LNHDA, CDR2 SQIVND (reference sequence). The CDR3, as DNA: TGTGCCAGTAGTATAGGACAGGGGAGCCCCAACACTGAAGCTTTCTTT. Its protein product is CASSIGQGSPNTEAFF. The whole variable domain, filled in from reference TRBV19 and TRBJ1-1, reads DGGITQSPKYLFRKEGQNVTLSCEQNLNHDAMYWYRQDPGQGLRLIYYSQIVNDFQKGDIAEGYSVSREKKESFPLTVTSAQKNPTAFYLCASSIGQGSPNTEAFFGQGTRLTVV.

The sample holds many counts of this clone. This chain links TRBV4-1 with TRBJ2-5, with 10 bases aligning to TRBD2. The V gene's germline CDR1 is MGHRA and CDR2 YSYEKL. The CDR3 consists of 14 residues. The ends lost 4 bases at V and 3 bases at J; junction bases unmatched: 2. CDR3: CASSLTSGEETQYF. The CDR3 DNA follows: TGCGCCAGCAGCCTCACTAGCGGGGAAGAGACCCAGTACTTC.

Of note for this clone: The same CDR3 can be traced to other DNA sequences in this sample. The chain links TRBV7-8 to TRBJ1-2; D is perhaps TRBD1 (6 bases). The CDR3 loop spans 13 amino acids. The germline gives CDR1 SGHVS, CDR2 FQNEAQ. V dropped 5 bases and J dropped 4 bases, with 11 bases sitting between them. CDR3 sequence reads: CASSLDSLYGYTF. The CDR3 DNA reads as TGTGCCAGCAGCCTGGACAGCCTCTATGGCTACACCTTC.

The DNA for the CDR3 is TGTGCCAGCAGCTTAATTACAGGGAACACTGAAGCTTTCTTT. As protein: CASSLITGNTEAFF. This chain connects TRBV7-9 to TRBJ1-1; D is perhaps TRBD1 (5 bases). V was shortened by 2 bases and J by 1 base, with 8 bases between the two germline ends. The CDR3 spans 14 residues. Germline V gene data show CDR1 as SEHNR and CDR2 as FQNEAQ (reference sequence).

The chain joins TRBV9 to TRBJ1-2; D is possibly TRBD1 (5 bases). CDR3 length: 16 residues. Trimming pared 2 bases from V and 8 bases from J, leaving 22 bases between. Germline V gene sequence: CDR1 SGDLS, CDR2 YYNGEE. The CDR3 sequence is CASSVSHGGGEGGYTF. DNA of the CDR3: TGTGCCAGCAGCGTTTCCCACGGGGGGGGAGAAGGCGGCTACACCTTC.

V usage is TRBV7-2 and J usage is TRBJ1-4; tentative D call: TRBD1 (5 bases). The CDR3 is 13 amino acids. V shed 2 bases and J shed 8 bases, with 9 bases lying between them. Germline V gene lookup returns CDR1 SGHTA and CDR2 FQGNSA. The CDR3 spells CASSLIGVEKLFF. DNA for the CDR3: TGTGCCAGCAGCTTAATAGGGGTGGAAAAACTGTTTTTT.

The chain has TRBV19 and TRBJ1-2; D uncertain. Trimming pared 4 bases from V and 1 base from J, leaving 13 bases between. Germline V gene sequence: CDR1 LNHDA, CDR2 SQIVND (reference sequence). The CDR3 is 15 residues long. The CDR3 bases are TGTGCCAGTAGTAGAGAGAGCGGGAATAACTATGGCTACACCTTC. Encoded protein: CASSRESGNNYGYTF.

The V and J genes are TRBV5-6 and TRBJ2-7, with TRBD1 matching 8 bases. Germline values: CDR1 SGHDT, CDR2 YYEEEE. V shed 7 bases and J 4 bases; nucleotides not matched to a gene: 13. The length of the CDR3 is 15 residues. For the CDR3, the DNA is TGTGCCAGCGCATCCCGGACAGGGACCTTTTACGAGCAGTACTTC. Its translation: CASASRTGTFYEQYF.

This rearrangement joins TRBV28 to TRBJ1-2, with 9 bases that match TRBD1. Germline V gene data show CDR1 as MDHEN and CDR2 as SYDVKM. J lost 5 bases, V lost 2 bases, and 6 bases had no gene match. This CDR3 contains 15 residues. CDR3: CASSLGTGTFYGYTF. The CDR3 coding sequence is TGTGCCAGCAGTTTAGGGACAGGGACCTTTTATGGCTACACCTTC.